The sequence of this T cell receptor beta chain was determined in a study of response to subunit inactivated influenza vaccine. Findings of the study overall: New T cells are recruited in small numbers by each seasonal influenza vaccination, according to the authors' suggestion.

For this clonotype: The antigen remains unidentified.

Germline V gene sequence: CDR1 SGHVS, CDR2 FNYEAQ. The CDR3 length is 17 residues. V lost 5 bases to trimming and J lost 3 bases; unmatched junction nucleotides: 11. MiXCR was run by TCRdb on the RT-PCR reads, yielding one entry per CDR3 protein. In the table there are more than 450,000 distinct CDR3 sequences, about 11% of which are singletons. These same records also appear under a second study, on T cells expressing NK-cell markers. Turning to that study: 5'RACE template switching built TCR beta cDNA with unique molecular identifiers. It was sorted CD3+CD56-NKG2C+, CD3+CD56+NKG2C- and CD3+CD56+NKG2C+ T cells that provided the TCR beta repertoires. In several donors, dominant CD3+CD56+NKG2C+ clones formed about 1.0-8% of CD8+ cells.

The material was PBMCs from blood, obtained on the day of vaccination. The sequence derives from a man aged 50 to 60 who received an inactivated influenza vaccine. The chain carries TRBV7-6 and TRBJ2-7, with 12 bases identical to TRBD1. DNA for the CDR3: TGTGCCAGCAGCGTCCGGGACAGGGGGCTCGGATACTACGAGCAGTACTTC. Its translation is CASSVRDRGLGYYEQYF. The full variable domain, completed using reference TRBV7-6 and TRBJ2-7, is GAGVSQSPRYKVTKRGQDVALRCDPISGHVSLYWYRQALGQGPEFLTYFNYEAQQDKSGLPNDRFSAERPEGSISTLTIQRTEQRDSAMYRCASSVRDRGLGYYEQYFGPGTRLTVT.